These 3 T cell receptor beta chains originate from one sample sequenced in a study of control samples from healthy donors and cancer patients. Profiling relied on immunoSEQ multiplex PCR, and the TCRdb table lists in-frame clones only, not all of them. The sample has 89,000 or so clones, around 87% seen once. The specimen sequenced was blood. The receptors shown here come from a man aged 50-60 years in good health.

V is TRBV4-1 and J is TRBJ2-7; D perhaps matches TRBD1 (6 bases). This CDR3 is built from 13 residues. Germline CDR1 reads MGHRA; CDR2 reads YSYEKL. V was trimmed by 4 bases and J by 5 bases, leaving 12 bases between them. CDR3 nucleotide sequence: TGCGCCAGCAGCCGACAGGTGGACGACGAGCAGTACGTC. This translates into CASSRQVDDEQYV.

In its sample, this clone is medium-sized. The rearrangement joins TRBV10-1 to TRBJ2-2, with 7 bases fitting TRBD2. V lost 7 bases to trimming and J lost 5 bases; unmatched junction nucleotides: 7. This CDR3 comprises 14 residues. Germline V gives CDR1 WNHNN, CDR2 SYGVQD (reference sequence). In DNA, the CDR3 is TGCGCCAGCATGCCGATGGGGGGGACCGGGGAGCTGTTTTTT. It codes for CASMPMGGTGELFF.

The chain employs TRBV2 and TRBJ1-6; D gene ambiguous. CDR3 length: 14 residues. The V gene's germline CDR1 is SNHLY and CDR2 FYNNEI. Between the trimmed V and J ends, which lost 1 base and 7 bases, there was a span of 8 bases. CDR3 DNA sequence: TGTGCCAGCAGTGAAGTTCACAGAAATTCACCCCTCCACTTT. Its protein product is CASSEVHRNSPLHF.